Shown below are 8 T cell receptor beta chains from a single sample sequenced in a study of naive and memory T cell subsets. Two oligonucleotides, mixed equimolar, formed the beta constant-region primer covering TRBC1 and TRBC2. Each CDR3 protein is one row after TCRdb ran MiXCR on the UMI-ligation and nested PCR reads. The top ten hold 1.6% of the sample, which has approximately 82,000 distinct CDR3 sequences, roughly 7.3% seen once. The source material was central memory CD4+ T cells from blood. The receptors derive from a human donor in good health.

This clonotype was counted at least ten times. The CDR3: CSVDGSSSYNEQFF. CDR3 coding DNA: TGCAGCGTTGATGGATCGAGCTCCTACAATGAGCAGTTCTTC. The chain uses TRBV29-1 and TRBJ2-1; D unresolved. From germline, CDR1 is SQVTM and CDR2 ANQGSEA. Trimming took off 3 bases at V and 0 bases at J, with 9 bases between the two ends. The CDR3 totals 14 residues.

This clonotype was picked up many times. DNA of the CDR3: TGCAGCGTCATACCCCAGAGGGGGCGCATCTATGGCTACACCTTC. Amino acid sequence: CSVIPQRGRIYGYTF. The V gene is TRBV29-1, the J gene TRBJ1-2; 7 bases map to TRBD1. Trimming removed 6 bases from V and 4 bases from J; junction bases left unmatched: 14. The CDR3 sequence is 15 residues long. CDR1 and CDR2 from the germline V gene are SQVTM and ANQGSEA.

The table lists this clonotype with a few counts. The CDR3 region is CASSGTGGAWSPLHF. Written as DNA, the CDR3 is TGTGCCAGCAGCGGCACAGGGGGCGCTTGGTCACCCCTCCACTTT. The rearrangement joins TRBV7-2 to TRBJ1-6, with 9 bases aligning to TRBD1. Unmatched junction bases numbered 9, after V lost 5 bases and J lost 10 bases. The CDR3 runs 15 residues. The V gene's germline CDR1 is SGHTA and CDR2 FQGNSA. Full variable domain (outside the CDR3, taken from reference TRBV7-2 and TRBJ1-6): GAGVSQSPSNKVTEKGKDVELRCDPISGHTALYWYRQSLGQGLEFLIYFQGNSAPDKSGLPSDRFSAERTGGSVSTLTIQRTQQEDSAVYLCASSGTGGAWSPLHFGNGTRLTVT.

The sample holds many counts of this clonotype. The V call is TRBV9, the J call TRBJ2-3; D gene ambiguous. This CDR3 has 13 amino acids. Germline-derived CDR1 and CDR2 are SGDLS and YYNGEE. V was cut by 4 bases and J by 4 bases, with 10 bases left in between. Here the CDR3 reads CASSRRASDTQYF. The CDR3 DNA reads TGTGCCAGCAGCCGGAGAGCGTCAGATACGCAGTATTTT.

This clonotype was recorded many times. The chain recombines TRBV24-1 with TRBJ1-4; weak D call: TRBD1 (5 bases). V was shortened by 9 bases and J by 5 bases, with 12 bases between the two germline ends. There are 13 residues in the CDR3. The germline V gene has CDR1 KGHDR and CDR2 SFDVKD. This CDR3 reads CATFTGPNEKLFF. In nucleotides, the CDR3 is TGTGCCACCTTTACGGGACCGAATGAAAAACTGTTTTTT.

This clonotype was counted many times. CDR3 sequence (DNA): TGTGCCAGCAGCCCAGGAGCCGTGAACACTGAAGCTTTCTTT. Residues: CASSPGAVNTEAFF. The chain recombines TRBV7-2 with TRBJ1-1; D gene unclear. V shed 5 bases and J shed 0 bases, with 10 bases lying between them. The CDR3 runs to 14 residues. Per the germline V gene, CDR1 is SGHTA and CDR2 is FQGNSA. The full variable domain, in which reference TRBV7-2 and TRBJ1-1 provide the parts outside the CDR3, is GAGVSQSPSNKVTEKGKDVELRCDPISGHTALYWYRQSLGQGLEFLIYFQGNSAPDKSGLPSDRFSAERTGGSVSTLTIQRTQQEDSAVYLCASSPGAVNTEAFFGQGTRLTVV.

There are many counts of this clonotype. The genes are TRBV18 and TRBJ1-1, with TRBD1 as a possible D gene (6 bases). With 4 bases removed from V and 4 bases from J, the gap between germline ends came to 10 bases. The CDR3 sequence is 13 residues long. Per the germline V gene, CDR1 is KGHSH and CDR2 is LQKENI. The CDR3 sequence is CASSLTGTTEAFF. The CDR3 nucleotides read TGTGCCAGCTCACTAACAGGGACCACTGAAGCTTTCTTT.

This clonotype was picked up a small number of times. The rearrangement uses TRBV7-2 and TRBJ2-7; perhaps TRBD2 as D (6 bases). Germline-derived CDR1 and CDR2 are SGHTA and FQGNSA. V shed 0 bases and J shed 0 bases, with 12 bases lying between them. The CDR3 runs 16 residues. For the CDR3, the DNA is TGTGCCAGCAGCTTAGCCTTTAGCGGAAGCTCCTACGAGCAGTACTTC. This encodes CASSLAFSGSSYEQYF.